The 18 T cell receptor beta chains in this list originate from one sample, sequenced in a study of T cell repertoires in cytomegalovirus infection. One entry per CDR3 protein results from TCRdb running MiXCR on the reads. Of about 46,000 distinct CDR3 sequences listed, about 19% are singletons. These receptors have no known antigen. The source was CD8+ T cells from cultured PBMCs, collected from culture after CMV antigen stimulation. The receptor set was obtained from a human donor in good health (CMV status not recorded). Some clones in this sample may be carry-over from other donors' samples.

Worth noting for this clonotype: This may be a read error: a much more frequent sequence differs by one nucleotide. The chain links TRBV7-9 to TRBJ2-3; 8 nucleotides match TRBD2. This CDR3 spans 15 amino acids. CDR1 is SEHNR, CDR2 FQNEAQ, per germline (reference sequence). This chain's CDR3 is CASSPLAGGTDMQYF. CDR3 DNA: TGTGCCAGCAGCCCCTTGGCGGGGGGCACAGATATGCAGTATTTT.

As regards this clonotype: Just one base apart from a much larger clone, this may be a read error. The chain carries TRBV11-2 and TRBJ2-3; TRBD2 agrees at 8 bases. The germline CDR1 and CDR2 sequences are SGHAT and FQNNGV. This CDR3 contains 15 residues. The CDR3 reads CTSNLAGGSTDTQYF. The CDR3 DNA reads TGTACCAGCAACCTAGCGGGTGGAAGCACAGATACGCAGTATTTT.

The gene calls are TRBV27 and TRBJ2-1; D is ambiguous. The CDR3 sequence is 12 residues long. CDR1 and CDR2 from the germline V gene are MNHEY and SMNVEV (reference sequence). Trimming left V 5 bases short and J 3 bases short, with 5 bases between. The CDR3 DNA sequence: TGTGCCAGCAGTCCCGACTACAATGAGCAGTTCTTC. The encoded protein is CASSPDYNEQFF.

The chain employs TRBV10-2 and TRBJ2-7; tentatively, D is TRBD1 (6 bases). Per germline, CDR1 WSHSY and CDR2 SAAADI. The CDR3 sequence is 14 residues long. The ends were cut back, 2 bases at V and 4 bases at J, with 12 bases in the middle. CDR3 DNA sequence: TGCGCCAGCAGTGAGAGGGGGACACCTTACGAGCAGTACTTC. Encoded protein: CASSERGTPYEQYF.

This clonotype was counted many times. The chain is built from TRBV6-2 or TRBV6-3 and TRBJ2-2, with TRBD2 matching over 8 bases. The CDR3 loop spans 16 amino acids. Germline trimming cut 7 bases from V and 5 bases from J; bases unmatched to any gene: 12. Germline CDR1 is MNHEY and CDR2 is SVGEGT. Here the CDR3 DNA reads TGTGCCAGCAATCGATTCGGGCCGGGGGGGACCGGGGAGCTGTTTTTT. Its protein product is CASNRFGPGGTGELFF.

For this clonotype: This may be a read error, as it is one base from a much larger clone. The chain couples TRBV7-6 to TRBJ2-7; 8 bases line up with TRBD1. The CDR3 totals 15 residues. CDR1 is SGHVS and CDR2 is FNYEAQ in the germline V gene. CDR3 DNA sequence: TGTACCAGCAGCTTAGGACAGGGCCCGACCTACGAGCAGTACTTC. This codes for CTSSLGQGPTYEQYF. The full variable domain, with the rest looked up from reference TRBV7-6 and TRBJ2-7, is GAGVSQSPRYKVTKRGQDVALRCDPISGHVSLYWYRQALGQGPEFLTYFNYEAQQDKSGLPNDRFSAERPEGSISTLTIQRTEQRDSAMYRCTSSLGQGPTYEQYFGPGTRLTVT.

This chain connects TRBV20-1 to TRBJ2-7; D is possibly TRBD1 or TRBD2 (7 bases each). The CDR3 is 13 residues long. Germline V lookup: CDR1 DFQATT, CDR2 SNEGSKA (reference sequence). V gave up 3 bases and J gave up 3 bases, with 12 bases separating them. The DNA for the CDR3 is TGCAGTGCTAGGTCAGGGGGGGACTACGAGCAGTACTTC. It yields the protein CSARSGGDYEQYF.

The chain has TRBV12-3 or TRBV12-4 and TRBJ2-3; D gene ambiguous. The ends were cut back, 5 bases at V and 6 bases at J, with 6 bases in the middle. The CDR3 consists of 11 residues. This CDR3 is CASSLGDTQYF. The CDR3 region has the DNA TGTGCCAGCAGTCTTGGTGATACGCAGTATTTT.

The rearrangement uses TRBV4-3 and TRBJ1-4; the D is unclear. The CDR3 is 15 residues long. The ends were cut back, 4 bases at V and 7 bases at J, with 16 bases in the middle. The germline V gene has CDR1 LGHNA and CDR2 YSLEER. The CDR3 DNA is TGCGCCAGCAGCCCCGACGAACGGCCCGGTGAAAAACTGTTTTTT. Encoded protein: CASSPDERPGEKLFF.

This clonotype has ten or more counts. This rearrangement joins TRBV6-2 or TRBV6-3 to TRBJ1-1; 9 positions match TRBD1. This CDR3 contains 16 residues. The V and J ends lost 5 bases and 1 base, in that order; junction bases with no gene match: 8. Germline-derived CDR1 and CDR2 are MNHEY and SVGEGT. For the CDR3, the DNA is TGTGCCAGCAGTACACAGGGGGCGAGGGGGAACACTGAAGCTTTCTTT. This encodes CASSTQGARGNTEAFF.

V and J are TRBV7-9 and TRBJ2-1; possibly TRBD1 for D (6 bases). This CDR3 region has 14 residues. V shed 5 bases and J shed 10 bases, with 18 bases lying between them. CDR1 and CDR2 (germline): SEHNR, FQNEAQ (reference sequence). The CDR3 is CASSPPGTKVEQFF. CDR3 in DNA: TGTGCCAGCAGCCCACCCGGGACAAAAGTGGAGCAGTTCTTC.

This rearrangement joins TRBV6-5 to TRBJ2-2; 7 positions agree with TRBD1. The CDR3 totals 15 residues. V was pared by 6 bases and J by 2 bases, with 6 bases of the junction left unmatched. Germline CDR1 reads MNHEY; CDR2 reads SVGAGI. CDR3 residues: CASSTGDTNTGELFF. The CDR3 DNA sequence: TGTGCCAGCAGCACAGGGGATACCAACACCGGGGAGCTGTTTTTT.

The CDR3 DNA sequence: TGTGCCAGCAGGGAGGGGGGCGGGAGGGCAACCCGCGGGCAGTACTTC. Its translation is CASREGGGRATRGQYF. The chain couples TRBV7-2 to TRBJ2-7; 9 bases are a match to TRBD2. The V and J ends lost 6 bases and 9 bases, in that order; junction bases with no gene match: 18. The CDR3 contains 16 residues. CDR1 SGHTA and CDR2 FQGNSA come from the germline V gene. The whole variable domain, filled in from reference TRBV7-2 and TRBJ2-7, reads GAGVSQSPSNKVTEKGKDVELRCDPISGHTALYWYRQSLGQGLEFLIYFQGNSAPDKSGLPSDRFSAERTGGSVSTLTIQRTQQEDSAVYLCASREGGGRATRGQYFGPGTRLTVT.

This clonotype was recorded many times. J is TRBJ1-6 and V is TRBV6-6; 7 nucleotides align to TRBD1. Germline V lookup: CDR1 MNHNY, CDR2 SVGAGI (reference sequence). The CDR3 consists of 17 residues. V trimming: 7 bases; J trimming: 7 bases; junction bases outside the gene matches: 16. CDR3 in amino acids: CASTLYRPGTANSPLHF. DNA of the CDR3: TGTGCCAGCACTCTTTACCGACCCGGGACAGCCAATTCACCCCTCCACTTT.

The chain has TRBV5-6 and TRBJ2-7, with TRBD2 matching over 10 bases. The CDR3 runs to 17 residues. CDR1 and CDR2 from the germline V gene are SGHDT and YYEEEE. The junction had 16 bases not matched to a gene; V was cut back by 3 bases and J by 7 bases. The CDR3: CASSSPSAAGGPEEQYF. CDR3 in DNA: TGTGCCAGCAGCTCACCAAGTGCAGCGGGAGGGCCTGAGGAGCAGTACTTC.

This clonotype was found many times. The genes are TRBV27 and TRBJ2-5; 13 bases are shared with TRBD2. CDR1 and CDR2 (germline): MNHEY, SMNVEV (reference sequence). Trimming took 4 bases from V and 5 from J; bases not matched to a gene: 4. The CDR3 is made up of 15 amino acids. The DNA for the CDR3 is TGTGCCAGCAGTTCACTAGCGGGGGGGCGCGAGACCCAGTACTTC. Its protein product is CASSSLAGGRETQYF.

This clonotype was picked up a small number of times. V is TRBV7-9 and J is TRBJ2-5; 10 bases are a match to TRBD2. This CDR3 contains 16 residues. With 5 bases clipped from V and 3 bases from J, the junction kept 9 bases outside the gene matches. Germline CDR1 is SEHNR and CDR2 is FQNEAQ (reference sequence). In nucleotides, the CDR3 is TGTGCCAGCAGCCTAAAACTAGCGGGGATAAAAGAGACCCAGTACTTC. It is translated as CASSLKLAGIKETQYF.

This clonotype was seen more than once but under ten times. The gene calls are TRBV4-2 and TRBJ2-1, with D tentatively TRBD1 (6 bases). V dropped 2 bases and J dropped 1 base, with 12 bases sitting between them. Germline V gives CDR1 LGHNA, CDR2 YNFKEQ. The CDR3 has 16 amino acids. CDR3 amino acids: CASSQPTGNSYNEQFF. CDR3 DNA: TGTGCCAGCAGCCAACCCACAGGGAATTCCTACAATGAGCAGTTCTTC.